This T cell receptor beta chain emerged from a study of T cell responses to AZD1222 COVID-19 vaccine (dated by TCRdb to the early 2020s). With respect to the entire study: TCR sequencing was performed for roughly 240 trial participants, of whom approximately 200 were given two doses of AZD1222 and around 25 were given two doses of MenACWY control vaccine. Enrollment into the trials was organized by age into subgroups of 18-55, 56-69 and 70-plus years, and those subgroups contained about 160, 30 and 59 TCR-sequenced participants, respectively. The investigation overall reported the following: After two AZD1222 doses, spike-specific TCR breadth and depth were significantly higher than at day 0 and than in MenACWY recipients. Vaccine-associated CD4 TCRs spanned the whole spike protein, with dominant responses in regions 160-218 and 743-854. Because no samples from the day 14 peak response were available, repertoires could be characterized only after the peak T cell response. Reportedly, close to half of the unique spike-specific TCRs recognized epitopes lying outside the regions that are mutated in the B.1.351 and B.1.1.7 variants. Most participants were white British and females outnumbered males, and the authors suggested that clonal diversity may have been underestimated. The 56-69-year group was small, and its depth increase did not reach significance, likely because of low power. Conclusions about previously exposed vaccinees are limited because only 5 or 6 AZD1222 recipients were SARS-CoV-2 seropositive at baseline.

The CDR3 regions of human TCRbeta chains were analyzed by immunosequencing. As for how the authors treated the data: TCRs in the repertoires were matched against a reference library of SARS-CoV-2-specific TCRs that had been generated with the MIRA antigen-specificity platform. Breadth was defined as the fraction of unique TCRs that were SARS-CoV-2-associated. Depth was defined as the fraction of total T cells that were SARS-CoV-2-associated. Using the MIRA data, every spike-specific TCR was mapped to the spike region that the TCR reacted to and assigned to either a CD4 or a CD8 class. Log10-transformed breadth and depth values were compared by one-way ANOVA with Sidak's multiple comparisons tests. TCRdb retrieved this table from immuneACCESS and kept in-frame rearrangements only. Not all clones are present; in checked studies, unresolved V genes account for under half, and no reason is known for the remainder. That table furnishes V, J and clone size, whereas the DNA furnished D and trimming. The table for this sample lists around 180,000 clones; 90% to 95% of them were counted only once. The ten most abundant clones make up around 1.5% of the sample.

The sample's time point label is to be understood as: about 28 days (+/-7) after the second vaccine dose. AZD1222 recipients given second doses at about 4 weeks or at about 12 weeks were pooled, since spike-specific TCR depth and breadth were not found to differ between the two schedules. Vaccinee samples came from UK trials COV001 and COV002, including a single-blind randomized controlled phase 2/3 trial of AZD1222 (ChAdOx1 nCoV-19) in healthy adults. Trial participant PBMC samples were collected at day 0 and day 28 after the second dose for TCRbeta chain sequencing. V was cut back by 3 bases and J by 9 bases, leaving a gap of 9 bases between them. The germline V gene supplies CDR1 MDHEN and CDR2 SYDVKM. The CDR3 runs 12 amino acids, cysteine and phenylalanine included. Here the CDR3 DNA is all that survives: 36 bases in frame from base 1. About this clone: Its specific antigen is unknown. Nothing much larger sits one base from this clone, and base qualities are not available.

This chain joins TRBV28 to TRBJ1-5; the D gene lacks a confident call. The TCR was taken from an adult who received the AZD1222 COVID-19 vaccine. The material sequenced was peripheral blood, taken 28 days after the second AZD1222 dose. The CDR3 reads as follows: CASSFARSPQHF. The DNA sequence is TGTGCCAGCAGTTTTGCAAGGTCGCCCCAGCATTTT.